The clone carrying this T cell receptor (beta chain) was counted at least ten times. Its antigen remains unidentified. The CDR3 contains 12 residues. CDR1 is SGHNT, CDR2 YYREEE, per germline (reference sequence). V was clipped by 2 bases and J by 3 bases, with 6 bases between them. UMIs and sample barcodes were carried by the TCR alpha and TCR beta cDNA libraries that 5'RACE produced using constant-segment primers. TCRdb itself ran the 5' RACE reads through MiXCR, one entry per CDR3 protein. In the table there are roughly 160,000 distinct CDR3 sequences, around 10% of which are singletons. The record originates from a study of T-cell memory formation after mild COVID-19. Study as a whole: For the most part, TCR clusters were specific to one donor. General study results and limits: Memory cells collected pre-infection included some clones that later responded, suggesting cross-reactive memory joined. CD4+ clones that contracted lay mainly in CM and EM; CD8+ ones lay in EMRA.

The specimen was PBMCs or a T cell subset sorted from them (not recorded which). The clonotype comes from a man aged 18 to 30 who had mild COVID-19 (a few samples of this study predate the infection). Cell type and time point are not known. V gene TRBV5-4 combines with J gene TRBJ2-7; the D gene is possibly TRBD1 (5 bases). This CDR3 is CASSFQGYEQYV. In nucleotides, the CDR3 is TGTGCCAGCAGCTTTCAGGGCTACGAGCAGTACGTC.